This record looks at one TCR beta chain sequence and its context. Its matching antigen is unknown. These data belong to a study of cytomegalovirus exposure and HLA in healthy donors. The CDR3 spans 15 residues. Trimming left V 3 bases short and J 2 bases short, with 13 bases between. Germline CDR1 LNHDA, CDR2 SQIVND (reference sequence). The PCR was carried out with 60 Vbeta primers and 13 Jbeta primers. Generated by immunoSEQ multiplex PCR, the TCRdb table keeps only in-frame clones and is missing some. Of about 150,000 clones detected, around 80% appear once; the ten largest clones hold over 10%. Study-level points and caveats: Analysis performed later found over 15,000 TCR beta sequences associated with HLA alleles at 0.05 false discovery rate. Some TCR beta chains (more than 150 of them) were listed as cytomegalovirus-associated. Donors belonging to an Asian-associated ancestry cluster reportedly showed fewer N-insertions in productive TCRs than the approximately 690-donor mean, according to what a later analysis found. One variant, a missense change in DCLRE1C, was linked in a later analysis to TCR beta V- and J-gene trimming.

The V gene is TRBV19, the J gene TRBJ2-5; tentatively, D is TRBD1 (6 bases). The receptor was derived from a man aged 25 to 40 in good health and CMV-seropositive. Specimen: PBMCs. The CDR3 here is CASSITGTPQETQYF. CDR3 DNA: TGTGCCAGTAGTATTACCGGGACACCTCAAGAGACCCAGTACTTC.